A selection of T cell receptor beta chains follows, all from one sample in a study of T cells in Graves' hyperthyroidism and ophthalmopathy. Using its own MiXCR run on the multiplex PCR reads, TCRdb lists one record per CDR3 protein. The table records about 25,000 distinct CDR3 sequences, 45% to 50% of them present only once. Sequencing was carried out using blood. All receptors derive from a woman aged 40 to 50 with Graves' hyperthyroidism that later progressed to Graves' ophthalmopathy. Each CDR3 is given with its conserved first and last residue. Fields, in order: J gene, clone size, D gene, V gene, CDR3 DNA, CDR3 protein. The D gene is left open where the match is weak. Not all rows give a size; the values are once, few, many and, for expanded clones, a class.

J gene: TRBJ2-3
clone size: few
D gene: NA
V gene: TRBV19
CDR3 DNA: TGTGCCAGTAGTAGGGGGGATACGCAGTATTTT
CDR3 protein: CASSRGDTQYF

J gene: TRBJ1-2
clone size: NA
D gene: NA
V gene: TRBV29-1
CDR3 DNA: TGCAGCGTTGAAGATCTTGGGGGATCACTATGGCGGCCCTTC
CDR3 protein: CSVEDLGGSLWRPF

J gene: TRBJ2-1
clone size: few
D gene: NA
V gene: TRBV7-8
CDR3 DNA: TGTGCCAGCAGCTTACTGAGCTCCTACAATGAGCAGTTCTTC
CDR3 protein: CASSLLSSYNEQFF

J gene: TRBJ2-7
clone size: NA
D gene: NA
V gene: TRBV29-1
CDR3 DNA: TGCAGCGTCCGCGGACTATCTAGCTCCTACGAGCAGTACTTC
CDR3 protein: CSVRGLSSSYEQYF

J gene: TRBJ2-5
clone size: few
D gene: TRBD2
V gene: TRBV2
CDR3 DNA: TGTGCCAGCAGTGACGGGGGAGGGCGGGAGACCCAGTACTTC
CDR3 protein: CASSDGGGRETQYF

J gene: TRBJ2-1
clone size: few
D gene: TRBD2
V gene: TRBV20-1
CDR3 DNA: TGCAGAGGGACTAGCGGGAGCATGGATGAGCAGTTCTTC
CDR3 protein: CRGTSGSMDEQFF

J gene: TRBJ2-7
clone size: many
D gene: TRBD1
V gene: TRBV6-1
CDR3 DNA: TGTGCCAGCAGCCTCGGGACAGATTTTTCCTACGAGCAGTACTTC
CDR3 protein: CASSLGTDFSYEQYF

J gene: TRBJ1-2
clone size: NA
D gene: NA
V gene: TRBV19
CDR3 DNA: TGTGCCAGTAGATACCGACAGGACGGCTATGGCTACACCTTC
CDR3 protein: CASRYRQDGYGYTF

J gene: TRBJ2-3
clone size: NA
D gene: TRBD2
V gene: TRBV13
CDR3 DNA: TGTGCCAGCAGCTTAGCGGCGAGGACTAGTCCCTCGGATACGCAGTATTTT
CDR3 protein: CASSLAARTSPSDTQYF

J gene: TRBJ1-2
clone size: NA
D gene: NA
V gene: TRBV2
CDR3 DNA: TGTGCCAGCAGTGAAGAGGGGAGAAACTATGGCTACACCTTC
CDR3 protein: CASSEEGRNYGYTF

J gene: TRBJ2-7
clone size: many
D gene: TRBD2
V gene: TRBV4-1
CDR3 DNA: TGCGCCAGCAACCTCGGGGCGGGAGGGGGCGAGCAGTACTTC
CDR3 protein: CASNLGAGGGEQYF

J gene: TRBJ1-2
clone size: NA
D gene: NA
V gene: TRBV28
CDR3 DNA: TGTGCCACCTCCCGCGGGGGGTCGGACTATGGCCACACCTTC
CDR3 protein: CATSRGGSDYGHTF

J gene: TRBJ2-7
clone size: many
D gene: TRBD1
V gene: TRBV14
CDR3 DNA: TGTGCCAGCAGCAAAACCGGGACCAGGGGGTACGAGCAGTACTTC
CDR3 protein: CASSKTGTRGYEQYF

J gene: TRBJ2-7
clone size: few
D gene: TRBD1
V gene: TRBV20-1
CDR3 DNA: TGCAGTGCTAGAAATACAGGGGGAGGTAGATCATACGAGCAGTACTTC
CDR3 protein: CSARNTGGGRSYEQYF

J gene: TRBJ2-3
clone size: NA
D gene: NA
V gene: TRBV13
CDR3 DNA: TGTGCCAGCAGTAGGGGACCCACAGATACGCAGTATTTT
CDR3 protein: CASSRGPTDTQYF

J gene: TRBJ2-1
clone size: few
D gene: NA
V gene: TRBV10-1
CDR3 DNA: TGCGCCAGCAGTGAGTCGCCCAACAATGAGCAGTTCTTC
CDR3 protein: CASSESPNNEQFF

J gene: TRBJ1-1
clone size: few
D gene: NA
V gene: TRBV20-1
CDR3 DNA: TGCAGTGCACCTCAATTCCAGGGCATGAACACTGAAGCTTTCTTT
CDR3 protein: CSAPQFQGMNTEAFF

J gene: TRBJ2-7
clone size: NA
D gene: TRBD1
V gene: TRBV20-1
CDR3 DNA: TGCAGTGCAATGCCCGGACAGGCCGACATCTCCTACGAGCAGTACTTC
CDR3 protein: CSAMPGQADISYEQYF

J gene: TRBJ1-1
clone size: NA
D gene: NA
V gene: TRBV12-3/TRBV12-4
CDR3 DNA: TGTGCCAGCAGAAGGGACACTGAAGCTTTCTTT
CDR3 protein: CASRRDTEAFF

J gene: TRBJ2-3
clone size: NA
D gene: NA
V gene: TRBV5-1
CDR3 DNA: TGCGCCAGCAGCTTGGATGGCTCAGATACGCAGTATTTT
CDR3 protein: CASSLDGSDTQYF

J gene: TRBJ2-3
clone size: NA
D gene: NA
V gene: TRBV12-3/TRBV12-4
CDR3 DNA: TGTGCCAGCAGTTTAGGTCGGAGCGACACCACAGATACGCAGTATTTT
CDR3 protein: CASSLGRSDTTDTQYF

J gene: TRBJ2-7
clone size: NA
D gene: TRBD2
V gene: TRBV20-1
CDR3 DNA: TGCAGTGCTCCGACTAGCGGGAGTGACGAGCAGTACTTC
CDR3 protein: CSAPTSGSDEQYF

J gene: TRBJ1-1
clone size: NA
D gene: NA
V gene: TRBV19
CDR3 DNA: TGTGCCAGTGGAACGGCCCTACTGGAAAAAGCTTTCTTT
CDR3 protein: CASGTALLEKAFF

J gene: TRBJ2-7
clone size: many
D gene: TRBD1
V gene: TRBV5-1
CDR3 DNA: TGCGCCAGCAGCAACACAGGGGGCGGTGTAGACGAGCAGTACTTC
CDR3 protein: CASSNTGGGVDEQYF

J gene: TRBJ2-1
clone size: few
D gene: TRBD1
V gene: TRBV7-2
CDR3 DNA: TGTGCCAGCAGCCGGGACAGGGGGGACAATGAGCAGTTCTTC
CDR3 protein: CASSRDRGDNEQFF

J gene: TRBJ2-2
clone size: NA
D gene: TRBD2
V gene: TRBV5-1
CDR3 DNA: TGCGCCAGCAGCCAACTAGCGGGACACACCGGGGAGCTGTTTTTT
CDR3 protein: CASSQLAGHTGELFF

J gene: TRBJ2-7
clone size: NA
D gene: NA
V gene: TRBV20-1
CDR3 DNA: TGCAGTGGGGTGGGCGGTCCTCCCCCCTCCTACGGGCATTACTTC
CDR3 protein: CSGVGGPPPSYGHYF

J gene: TRBJ2-7
clone size: NA
D gene: NA
V gene: TRBV7-2
CDR3 DNA: TGTGCCAGCAGCTTACAGTACGAGCAGTACTTC
CDR3 protein: CASSLQYEQYF

J gene: TRBJ2-7
clone size: NA
D gene: TRBD2
V gene: TRBV11-2
CDR3 DNA: TGTGCCAGCAGCTTAGGGGAGTGGGGACTACTTTTC
CDR3 protein: CASSLGEWGLLF

J gene: TRBJ1-2
clone size: NA
D gene: NA
V gene: TRBV10-3
CDR3 DNA: TGTGCCATCAAGTCCCCGACGAGCTATGGCTACGCCTTC
CDR3 protein: CAIKSPTSYGYAF

J gene: TRBJ1-2
clone size: NA
D gene: NA
V gene: TRBV7-9
CDR3 DNA: TGTGCCAGCAGCTTATCGGACAACTACTATGGCTACACCTTC
CDR3 protein: CASSLSDNYYGYTF

J gene: TRBJ2-5
clone size: NA
D gene: NA
V gene: TRBV7-7
CDR3 DNA: TGTGCTAGCAGCGCCGTGGGTAGCCAAGAGACCCAGTACTTC
CDR3 protein: CASSAVGSQETQYF

J gene: TRBJ2-3
clone size: once
D gene: TRBD2
V gene: TRBV3-1
CDR3 DNA: TGTGCCAGCGGCAGCCAGGCGCTAGCGGGTACGCAGTATTTT
CDR3 protein: CASGSQALAGTQYF

J gene: TRBJ2-4
clone size: few
D gene: NA
V gene: TRBV30
CDR3 DNA: TGTGCCTGGAGTGGGTCAAGGGGCGGGGACATTCAGTACTTC
CDR3 protein: CAWSGSRGGDIQYF

J gene: TRBJ2-1
clone size: many
D gene: NA
V gene: TRBV6-1
CDR3 DNA: TGTGCCAGCAGTGAAGAAGCGGGCTCCTACAATGAGCAGTTCTTC
CDR3 protein: CASSEEAGSYNEQFF

J gene: TRBJ2-7
clone size: medium-sized
D gene: TRBD2
V gene: TRBV20-1
CDR3 DNA: TGCAGTGTCAGGCTAGCGGACTACGAGCAGTACTTC
CDR3 protein: CSVRLADYEQYF

J gene: TRBJ1-1
clone size: NA
D gene: NA
V gene: TRBV9
CDR3 DNA: TGTGCCAGCAGCGTAAGAGGGGGGACTGAAGCTTTCTTT
CDR3 protein: CASSVRGGTEAFF

J gene: TRBJ2-7
clone size: once
D gene: NA
V gene: TRBV7-9
CDR3 DNA: TGTGCCAGCAGCTCTCGCATGGGACTCGACGAGCAGTACTTC
CDR3 protein: CASSSRMGLDEQYF

J gene: TRBJ2-7
clone size: medium-sized
D gene: NA
V gene: TRBV7-2
CDR3 DNA: TGTGCCAGCAGCCCACGGGACTCTATCTACGAGCAGTACTTC
CDR3 protein: CASSPRDSIYEQYF

J gene: TRBJ1-1
clone size: many
D gene: NA
V gene: TRBV6-5
CDR3 DNA: TGTGCCAGCAGTTTTTCGGCTCCTGTGAACACTGAAGCTTTCTTT
CDR3 protein: CASSFSAPVNTEAFF

J gene: TRBJ2-1
clone size: few
D gene: NA
V gene: TRBV10-3
CDR3 DNA: TGTGCCATCAGTGGAGGAAGGGCCTCCTCCAATGAGCAGTTCTTC
CDR3 protein: CAISGGRASSNEQFF

J gene: TRBJ1-3
clone size: medium-sized
D gene: TRBD1
V gene: TRBV10-3
CDR3 DNA: TGTGCCATCAGCCCCCCGACAGGGGCTGGAAACACCATATATTTT
CDR3 protein: CAISPPTGAGNTIYF